This section outlines one TCR beta chain sequence together with its context. What it binds is not known. The PCR was carried out with 60 Vbeta primers and 13 Jbeta primers. Clones were sequenced by immunoSEQ multiplex PCR, and TCRdb holds only the in-frame ones, with some missing. Of some 270,000 clones in the sample, about four fifths were seen once. V lost 6 bases to trimming and J lost 1 base; unmatched junction nucleotides: 4. The CDR3 runs to 14 residues. Germline loops: CDR1 MNHEY, CDR2 SMNVEV (reference sequence). This record comes from a study of cytomegalovirus exposure and HLA in healthy donors. Background on the study: Across about 400 genotyped donors, just over 80% landed in the Caucasian-associated ancestry cluster. Study-level findings and limits: Later genetic work tied a missense DCLRE1C variant to beta-chain V and J trimming.

The chain recombines TRBV27 with TRBJ2-7, with 9 bases lining up with TRBD2. This clonotype was sampled from a girl between 2 and 10 years old in good health and CMV-seronegative. The sequenced sample consisted of PBMCs. CDR3 nucleotide sequence: TGTGCCAGCAGATCGAGCGGGAGGTCCTACGAGCAGTACTTC. Its translation is CASRSSGRSYEQYF.